Each of the 2 T cell receptor beta chains below was sequenced from the same sample in a study of regulatory T cells in long-lasting Graves disease. Time point defined: newly diagnosed GD, antithyroid drugs for less than 3 months. TCR sequences were obtained from RNA taken from PBMCs. Both iRepertoire HTBI primers and Arm-PCR of CDR3 regions were used to build the TCR beta libraries. TCRdb reanalysed the multiplex PCR reads using MiXCR and keeps one entry per CDR3 protein. Seen here are 550,000 or so distinct CDR3 sequences, 12% observed once, and the top ten hold around 9.3%. The same data also contributed to another study, on T cells in Graves' hyperthyroidism and ophthalmopathy.

Sample: peripheral blood mononuclear cells (PBMCs), taken at new diagnosis, from a patient treated with antithyroid drugs. These receptors all stem from a woman younger than 45 with Graves disease.

The chain recombines TRBV27 with TRBJ1-4; possibly TRBD1 for D (5 bases). CDR1 MNHEY and CDR2 SMNVEV come from the germline V gene (reference sequence). Trimming took off 5 bases at V and 7 bases at J, with 17 bases between the two ends. The CDR3 length is 15 residues. The CDR3 protein is CASSQWGEKSEKLFF. The CDR3 coding sequence is TGTGCCAGCAGTCAATGGGGGGAAAAGAGTGAAAAACTGTTTTTT.

In this sample, this clonotype turned up many times. The chain recombines TRBV12-3 or TRBV12-4 with TRBJ2-7; D is possibly TRBD1 (5 bases). The germline V and J ends were trimmed by 6 bases and 2 bases, with 14 bases remaining between them. The CDR3 extends over 14 amino acids. The CDR3 is CASSLGAGPYEQYF. DNA for the CDR3: TGTGCCAGCAGCCTAGGGGCAGGTCCCTACGAGCAGTACTTC.